This TCR beta chain is from a study of response to subunit inactivated influenza vaccine. Each CDR3 protein gets one entry after TCRdb re-called the RT-PCR reads with MiXCR. The table has just under 550,000 distinct CDR3 sequences, roughly a quarter seen once; the top ten hold 2.8%. The CDR3 has 16 amino acids. The trim removed 1 base at V and 4 bases at J, leaving 7 bases unmatched. Germline V gene lookup returns CDR1 MGHRA and CDR2 YSYEKL. The data also belong to a second study, concerning T cells expressing NK-cell markers. That paper notes: TCR beta cDNA was made by 5'RACE template switching with UMIs. It was sorted CD3+CD56+NKG2C+, CD3+CD56+NKG2C- and CD3+CD56-NKG2C+ T cells that supplied the TCR beta repertoires. For several experiments, T cell sorting was restricted to the alpha-beta TCR population by means of an anti-gamma-delta TCR antibody. Among a few donors, these clonotypes also ranked first in the CD3+CD56-NKG2C+ fraction.

This TCR derives from a man aged 45-60 years who received an inactivated influenza vaccine. This material consisted of CD4+ T cells sorted from PBMCs, taken about 11 days after vaccination. The chain has TRBV4-1 and TRBJ2-5, with 9 bases aligning to TRBD1. Here the CDR3 DNA reads TGCGCCAGCAGCCAAGTGGGGGACAGGGTGTCAGAGACCCAGTACTTC. The encoded protein is CASSQVGDRVSETQYF.